This T cell receptor beta chain was sequenced for a study of cytomegalovirus exposure and HLA in healthy donors. Study-wide results and caveats: According to the study, around 160 TCR beta chains were cytomegalovirus-associated.

Sequencing was performed with immunoSEQ multiplex PCR; in TCRdb, only in-frame clones are kept and a portion is missing. The sample lists 150,000 to 250,000 clones, around 80% occurring once. Trimming stripped 1 base from V and 5 bases from J, with 17 bases between. Germline lookup yields CDR1 GTSNPN and CDR2 SVGIG (reference sequence). This CDR3 spans 15 amino acids. This clone was recorded once. Its specificity is not known. Source material: PBMCs. This clonotype originated in a woman aged 25 to 39 in good health and CMV-seronegative. The V gene is TRBV30, the J gene TRBJ1-2, with a possible D match to TRBD1 (6 bases). The CDR3 loop reads CAWSEDSIGVYGYTF. The CDR3 DNA follows: TGTGCCTGGAGTGAGGACAGTATAGGGGTTTATGGCTACACCTTC.